The source of this T cell receptor beta chain is a study of cytomegalovirus exposure and HLA in healthy donors. General observations from the study: For most TCR sequences rarity was the rule, although some public TCRs occurred in many donors. The authors later linked a missense DCLRE1C variant to TCR beta V- and J-gene trimming.

The table lists this clone with a few counts. The target antigen is unknown. Primers for the PCR totalled 60 Vbeta and 13 Jbeta. Assay used: immunoSEQ multiplex PCR; TCRdb lists only in-frame clones, some missing. The data hold 210,000 or so clones, with roughly 73% observed a single time. Nominal health characterized the donors when sampled, though unrecorded immune exposures were likely. The material sequenced was PBMCs. The clonotype originates from a boy aged 5-17 years in good health and CMV-seronegative.

The CDR3 DNA is TGTGCCAGCACAGCGTCAGGGGCAATATACGAGCAGTACTTC. Translation: CASTASGAIYEQYF. J is TRBJ2-7 and V is TRBV6-1; the D gene is possibly TRBD1 (6 bases). The ends were cut back, 7 bases at V and 4 bases at J, with 17 bases in the middle. This CDR3 is built from 14 residues. Germline values: CDR1 MNHNS, CDR2 SASEGT.